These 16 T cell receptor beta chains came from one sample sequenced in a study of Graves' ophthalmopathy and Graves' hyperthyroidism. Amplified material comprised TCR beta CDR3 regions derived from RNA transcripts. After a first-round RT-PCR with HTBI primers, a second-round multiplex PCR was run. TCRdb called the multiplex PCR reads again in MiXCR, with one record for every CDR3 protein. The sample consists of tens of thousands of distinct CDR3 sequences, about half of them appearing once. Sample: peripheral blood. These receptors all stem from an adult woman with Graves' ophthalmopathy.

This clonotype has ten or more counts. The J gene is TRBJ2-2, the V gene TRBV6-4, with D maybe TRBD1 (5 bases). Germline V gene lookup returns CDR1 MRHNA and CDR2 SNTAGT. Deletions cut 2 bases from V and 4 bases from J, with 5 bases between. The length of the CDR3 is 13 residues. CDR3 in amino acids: CASSDRGTGELFF. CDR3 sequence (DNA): TGTGCCAGCAGTGACAGGGGCACCGGGGAGCTGTTTTTT.

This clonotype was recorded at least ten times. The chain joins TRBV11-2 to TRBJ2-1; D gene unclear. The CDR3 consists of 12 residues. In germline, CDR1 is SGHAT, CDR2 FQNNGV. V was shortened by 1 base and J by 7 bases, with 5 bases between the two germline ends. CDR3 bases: TGTGCCAGCAGCTTAGCCTCAAATGAGCAGTTCTTC. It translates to CASSLASNEQFF.

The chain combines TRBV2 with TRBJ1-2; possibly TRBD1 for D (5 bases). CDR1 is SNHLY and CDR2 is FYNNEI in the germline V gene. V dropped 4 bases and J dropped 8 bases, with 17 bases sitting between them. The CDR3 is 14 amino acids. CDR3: CASSAGQVFYGYTF. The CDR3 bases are TGTGCCAGCAGTGCGGGGCAGGTCTTCTACGGCTACACCTTC.

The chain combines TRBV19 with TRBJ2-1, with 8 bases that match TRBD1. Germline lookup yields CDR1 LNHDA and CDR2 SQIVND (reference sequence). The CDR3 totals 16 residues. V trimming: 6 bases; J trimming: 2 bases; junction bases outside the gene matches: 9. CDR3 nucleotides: TGTGCCAGTAGCCGGACAGGGCTCTTGGCCTACAATGAGCAGTTCTTC. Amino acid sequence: CASSRTGLLAYNEQFF.

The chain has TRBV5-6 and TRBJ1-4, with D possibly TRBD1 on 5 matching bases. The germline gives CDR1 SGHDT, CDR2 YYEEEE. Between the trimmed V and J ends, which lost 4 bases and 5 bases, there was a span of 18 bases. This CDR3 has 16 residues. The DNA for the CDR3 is TGTGCCAGCAGCCGGGGAGGGGTCACTGGAAATGAAAAACTGTTTTTT. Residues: CASSRGGVTGNEKLFF.

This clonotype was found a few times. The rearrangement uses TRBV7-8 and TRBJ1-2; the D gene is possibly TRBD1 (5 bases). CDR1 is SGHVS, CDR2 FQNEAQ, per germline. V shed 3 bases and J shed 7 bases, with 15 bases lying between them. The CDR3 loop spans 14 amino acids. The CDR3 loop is CASSFGAGNRGYTF. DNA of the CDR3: TGTGCCAGCAGCTTTGGCGCAGGGAATCGTGGCTACACCTTC.

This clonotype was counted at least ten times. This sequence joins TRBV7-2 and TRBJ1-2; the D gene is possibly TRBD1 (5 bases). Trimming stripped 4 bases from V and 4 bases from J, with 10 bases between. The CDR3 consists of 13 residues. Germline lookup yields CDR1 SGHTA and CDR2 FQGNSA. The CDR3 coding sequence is TGTGCCAGCAGCTCCCATGACAGCTATGGCTACACCTTC. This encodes CASSSHDSYGYTF.

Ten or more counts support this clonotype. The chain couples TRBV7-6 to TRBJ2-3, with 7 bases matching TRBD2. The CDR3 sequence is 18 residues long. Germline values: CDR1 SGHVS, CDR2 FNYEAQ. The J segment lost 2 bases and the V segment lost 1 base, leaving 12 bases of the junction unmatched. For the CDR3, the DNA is TGTGCCAGCAGCTTAGTTCGTGGCGGGAGTGGAAACACAGATACGCAGTATTTT. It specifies CASSLVRGGSGNTDTQYF.

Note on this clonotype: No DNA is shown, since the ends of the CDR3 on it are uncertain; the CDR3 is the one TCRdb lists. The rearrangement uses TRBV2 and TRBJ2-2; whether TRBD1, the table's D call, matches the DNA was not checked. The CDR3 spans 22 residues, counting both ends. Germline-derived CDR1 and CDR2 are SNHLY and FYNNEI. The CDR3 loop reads CASTGQGDHEQYFGPGTGELFF.

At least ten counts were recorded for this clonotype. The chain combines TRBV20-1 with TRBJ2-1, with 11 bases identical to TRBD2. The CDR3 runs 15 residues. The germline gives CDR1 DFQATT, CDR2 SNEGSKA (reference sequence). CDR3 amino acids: CRVSSGRSSYNEQFF. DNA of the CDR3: TGCAGGGTATCTAGCGGGAGGAGCTCCTACAATGAGCAGTTCTTC.

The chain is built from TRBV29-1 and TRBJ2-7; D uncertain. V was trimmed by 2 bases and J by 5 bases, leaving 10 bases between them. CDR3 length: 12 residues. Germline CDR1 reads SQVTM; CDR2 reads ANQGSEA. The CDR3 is CSVERVGDEQYF. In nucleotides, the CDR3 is TGCAGCGTTGAACGGGTTGGGGACGAGCAGTACTTC.

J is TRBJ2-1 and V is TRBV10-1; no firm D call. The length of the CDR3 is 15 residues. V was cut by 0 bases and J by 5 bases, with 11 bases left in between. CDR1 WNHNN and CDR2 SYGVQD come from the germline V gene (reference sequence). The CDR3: CASSESGGRNNEQFF. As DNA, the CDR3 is TGCGCCAGCAGTGAGTCTGGTGGGCGTAACAATGAGCAGTTCTTC.

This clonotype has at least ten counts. CDR3 sequence reads: CASSLAGVSSTDTQYF. The DNA for the CDR3 is TGTGCCAGCAGCTTAGCGGGAGTGTCCAGCACAGATACGCAGTATTTT. The chain recombines TRBV7-2 with TRBJ2-3; possibly TRBD2 for D (5 bases). Between the trimmed V and J ends, which lost 0 bases and 0 bases, there was a span of 10 bases. Germline V gene sequence: CDR1 SGHTA, CDR2 FQGNSA. The CDR3 contains 16 residues.

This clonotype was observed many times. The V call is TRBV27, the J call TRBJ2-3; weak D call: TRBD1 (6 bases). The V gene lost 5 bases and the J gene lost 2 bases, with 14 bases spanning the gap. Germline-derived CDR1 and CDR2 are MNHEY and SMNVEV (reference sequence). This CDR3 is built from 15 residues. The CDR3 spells CASSPQQGTTDTQYF. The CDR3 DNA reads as TGTGCCAGCAGTCCGCAACAGGGCACCACAGATACGCAGTATTTT.

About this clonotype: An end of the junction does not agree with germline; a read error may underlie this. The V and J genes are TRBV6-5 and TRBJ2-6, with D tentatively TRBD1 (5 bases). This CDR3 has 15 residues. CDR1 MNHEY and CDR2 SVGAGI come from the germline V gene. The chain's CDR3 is CASSEDSSGANVLSF. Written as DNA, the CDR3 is TGTGCCAGCAGTGAAGACAGCTCTGGAGCCAACGTCCTGTCTTTC.

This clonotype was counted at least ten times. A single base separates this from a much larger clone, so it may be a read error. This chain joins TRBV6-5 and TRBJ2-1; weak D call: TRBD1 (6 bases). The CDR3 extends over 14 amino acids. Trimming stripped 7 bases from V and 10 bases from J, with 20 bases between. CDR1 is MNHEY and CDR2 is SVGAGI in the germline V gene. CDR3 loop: CASTPIDRPGEQFF. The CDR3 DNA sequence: TGTGCCAGCACCCCGATAGACAGGCCGGGGGAGCAGTTCTTC.